The entry below gives a single T cell receptor (beta chain) sequence along with its context. Its antigen is undetermined. The CDR3 has 14 amino acids. V lost 7 bases and J 7 bases, leaving 16 bases between the germline ends. Germline V gene lookup returns CDR1 SNHLY and CDR2 FYNNEI. This sample stems from a study of shared clonotypes between healthy human individuals. Whole-study findings and limits: Measured sharing among donors was expected to vary with sequencing depth.

Free of recent acute infections or vaccinations, the donors were healthy HIV-negative adults. Naive CD4+ cells were CD45RA-selected; the remaining cells were memory. Sequenced by immunoSEQ multiplex PCR; TCRdb stores in-frame clones only, minus some. This sample has over a million clones; 65% to 80% occur once, and the top ten carry 1.4%. Sequenced material: memory CD4+ T cells sorted from blood. Subset given: CD45RA-negative fraction. The chain employs TRBV2 and TRBJ1-4, with a possible D match to TRBD1 (5 bases). This sequence was found in a man between 18 and 35 years old in good health. CDR3 sequence reads: CASKEDIVAEKLFF. CDR3 DNA sequence: TGTGCCAGCAAGGAGGACATCGTCGCTGAAAAACTGTTTTTT.